A selection of T cell receptor beta chains follows, all from one sample in a study of T cells after yellow fever vaccination. TCRdb processed the 5' RACE reads anew with MiXCR; each CDR3 protein has one entry. The sample holds about 21,000 distinct CDR3 sequences, 5.2% seen once. The material was PBMCs, either bulk or a sorted T-cell subset (CD4+, CD8+, memory, or dextramer-sorted; not recorded which), obtained 45 days after the first yellow fever vaccination. These receptors were obtained from a man aged 18 to 35 who received the YFV17D yellow fever vaccine. The CDR3 runs from the conserved cysteine through the conserved F or W. The order of the fields is CDR3 DNA, CDR3 protein, D gene, V gene, clone size, J gene. D genes are given only for firm matches. The size field is filled for only some rows; it gives once, few, many or a size class.

cdr3_nt: TGTGCCAGCAGCCAAGAGATCCGATGGGAAAAACTGTTTTTT; cdr3_aa: CASSQEIRWEKLFF; d_call: .; v_call: TRBV3-1; clone_size: many; j_call: TRBJ1-4
cdr3_nt: TGTGCCAGCAGTTACCTAGCGGGGGGTATATACAATGAGCAGTTCTTC; cdr3_aa: CASSYLAGGIYNEQFF; d_call: TRBD2; v_call: TRBV6-2/TRBV6-3; clone_size: many; j_call: TRBJ2-1
cdr3_nt: TGCAGCGTTGTAACACAGGACGATCAGCCCCAGCATTTT; cdr3_aa: CSVVTQDDQPQHF; d_call: .; v_call: TRBV29-1; clone_size: many; j_call: TRBJ1-5
cdr3_nt: TGTGCCAGCTCACCCAGTCAGGACAACATTCAGTACTTC; cdr3_aa: CASSPSQDNIQYF; d_call: .; v_call: TRBV18; clone_size: many; j_call: TRBJ2-4
cdr3_nt: TGTGCCAGCAGCCTCCGACAGGGCGATCAGCCCCAGCATTTT; cdr3_aa: CASSLRQGDQPQHF; d_call: TRBD1; v_call: TRBV7-2; clone_size: many; j_call: TRBJ1-5
cdr3_nt: TGTGCCAGCAGTTCCGAGAACTATGGCTACACCTTC; cdr3_aa: CASSSENYGYTF; d_call: .; v_call: TRBV6-5; clone_size: many; j_call: TRBJ1-2
cdr3_nt: TGCAGCGTTTATGGGGCAGGGGAGACCCAGTACTTC; cdr3_aa: CSVYGAGETQYF; d_call: .; v_call: TRBV20-1; clone_size: many; j_call: TRBJ2-5
cdr3_nt: TGCGCCAGCAGCCAAGATAGTCTACAGGGATTGGGTTCACCCCTCCACTTT; cdr3_aa: CASSQDSLQGLGSPLHF; d_call: .; v_call: TRBV4-3; clone_size: many; j_call: TRBJ1-6
cdr3_nt: TGCGCCAGCAGCCAAGGGGGCCAGCGACCAGATACGCAGTATTTT; cdr3_aa: CASSQGGQRPDTQYF; d_call: .; v_call: TRBV4-3; clone_size: many; j_call: TRBJ2-3
cdr3_nt: TGTGCCAGTAGGAGTGCTGGGCCCTACACTGAAGCTTTCTTT; cdr3_aa: CASRSAGPYTEAFF; d_call: .; v_call: TRBV19; clone_size: medium-sized; j_call: TRBJ1-1
cdr3_nt: TGTGCCAGCAGCTTACGGGGGCCCGGAAACTATCAGCCCCAGCATTTT; cdr3_aa: CASSLRGPGNYQPQHF; d_call: .; v_call: TRBV7-2; clone_size: many; j_call: TRBJ1-5
cdr3_nt: TGCGCCAGCAGTTTTTCAGTTCTACTCTCTGGGGCCAACGTCCTGACTTTC; cdr3_aa: CASSFSVLLSGANVLTF; d_call: .; v_call: TRBV5-1; clone_size: many; j_call: TRBJ2-6
cdr3_nt: TGTGCCAGCTCACCGCTAGCGGGGTCGACTAGCACAGATACGCAGTATTTT; cdr3_aa: CASSPLAGSTSTDTQYF; d_call: TRBD2; v_call: TRBV18; clone_size: many; j_call: TRBJ2-3
cdr3_nt: TGTGCCAGCGGAGTCAGGGGGCCCCAGTACTTC; cdr3_aa: CASGVRGPQYF; d_call: TRBD1; v_call: TRBV2; clone_size: many; j_call: TRBJ2-5
cdr3_nt: TGTGCCAGCAGTTACCTGGGGAACACTGAAGCTTTCTTT; cdr3_aa: CASSYLGNTEAFF; d_call: .; v_call: TRBV27; clone_size: many; j_call: TRBJ1-1
cdr3_nt: TGTGCCAGCAGCTTCGAACTAGCAGAGACCCAGTACTTC; cdr3_aa: CASSFELAETQYF; d_call: .; v_call: TRBV5-4; clone_size: many; j_call: TRBJ2-5
cdr3_nt: TGTGCCACCAGTGACCCCCGCGGGGGTCCAGATACGCAGTATTTT; cdr3_aa: CATSDPRGGPDTQYF; d_call: TRBD2; v_call: TRBV24-1; clone_size: many; j_call: TRBJ2-3
cdr3_nt: TGTGCCAGCAGCCAAGCCAGCGGTAGCACAGATACGCAGTATTTT; cdr3_aa: CASSQASGSTDTQYF; d_call: .; v_call: TRBV3-1; clone_size: many; j_call: TRBJ2-3
cdr3_nt: TGTGCCAGTAGTTCGCGGGGGGGCCATGATGAGCAGTTCTTC; cdr3_aa: CASSSRGGHDEQFF; d_call: TRBD2; v_call: TRBV19; clone_size: medium-sized; j_call: TRBJ2-1
cdr3_nt: TGTGCCAGCAGTGACGGGTCGGGTGTCGCGATGACAGATACGCAGTATTTT; cdr3_aa: CASSDGSGVAMTDTQYF; d_call: .; v_call: TRBV6-1; clone_size: many; j_call: TRBJ2-3
cdr3_nt: TGTGCCAGCAGTTACCGGGAATATCAGCCCCAGCATTTT; cdr3_aa: CASSYREYQPQHF; d_call: .; v_call: TRBV6-6; clone_size: many; j_call: TRBJ1-5
cdr3_nt: TGTGCCAGCAGTTTAATCGGCACAGATACGCAGTATTTT; cdr3_aa: CASSLIGTDTQYF; d_call: .; v_call: TRBV27; clone_size: many; j_call: TRBJ2-3
cdr3_nt: TGTGCCAGCGGAACGGAAGGAGAGACCCAGTACTTC; cdr3_aa: CASGTEGETQYF; d_call: .; v_call: TRBV2; clone_size: .; j_call: TRBJ2-5
cdr3_nt: TGTGCCAGCAGCTTATCCACTTCTCAGTCCTACGAGCAGTACTTC; cdr3_aa: CASSLSTSQSYEQYF; d_call: .; v_call: TRBV7-9; clone_size: many; j_call: TRBJ2-7
cdr3_nt: TGTGCCAGCAGCCCCGGCGGAGGGCGTGCAACTAATGAAAAACTGTTTTTT; cdr3_aa: CASSPGGGRATNEKLFF; d_call: .; v_call: TRBV7-2; clone_size: medium-sized; j_call: TRBJ1-4
cdr3_nt: TGTGCCAGCAGTTACTCGGGCCCCCAGGGGGTATACACTGAAGCTTTCTTT; cdr3_aa: CASSYSGPQGVYTEAFF; d_call: TRBD1; v_call: TRBV6-5; clone_size: many; j_call: TRBJ1-1
cdr3_nt: TGCAGTGCTAGAGCACCGCCGGCCGTGGTGAATGAGCAGTTCTTC; cdr3_aa: CSARAPPAVVNEQFF; d_call: .; v_call: TRBV20-1; clone_size: many; j_call: TRBJ2-1
cdr3_nt: TGCAGTGCCCGGGACAGGGGTTATTCACCCCTCCACTTT; cdr3_aa: CSARDRGYSPLHF; d_call: TRBD1; v_call: TRBV20-1; clone_size: many; j_call: TRBJ1-6
cdr3_nt: TGTGCCAGCGGACAGCTCCAAGAGACCCAGTACTTC; cdr3_aa: CASGQLQETQYF; d_call: .; v_call: TRBV12-3/TRBV12-4; clone_size: many; j_call: TRBJ2-5
cdr3_nt: TGTGCCAGCAGCTTTTTATCCGGGGGCCCCCCCACAGATACGCAGTATTTT; cdr3_aa: CASSFLSGGPPTDTQYF; d_call: .; v_call: TRBV7-2; clone_size: many; j_call: TRBJ2-3
cdr3_nt: TGCGCCAGCCGATCCTCCCGGGACAGAAACACAGATACGCAGTATTTT; cdr3_aa: CASRSSRDRNTDTQYF; d_call: TRBD1; v_call: TRBV5-1; clone_size: many; j_call: TRBJ2-3